This TCR beta chain was retrieved from a study of blood T cell repertoires in COVID-19. In the study overall: Material from acute and convalescent COVID-19 was sourced from the United States, Italy and Spain.

Which cohort a participant joined came from the clinical history participants gave. Germline V CDR1 and CDR2: SGHRS, YFSETQ. The CDR3 has 14 residues. Trimming left V 3 bases short and J 1 base short, with 10 bases between. As concerns this clone: Additional DNA sequences in this sample encode the identical CDR3.

TCRdb's table, derived via immunoSEQ multiplex PCR, lists solely in-frame clones and lacks some. The sample has 250,000 to 400,000 clones; about nine tenths are singletons. The sequenced sample was PBMCs or T cells enriched from blood (not recorded which). This chain links TRBV5-1 with TRBJ1-1; TRBD1 might be the D (5 bases). The clonotype originates from a man aged 60-69 years who had recovered from COVID-19. The CDR3, as DNA: TGCGCCAGCAGCTGGGGCCAGACGAACACTGAAGCTTTCTTT. It codes for CASSWGQTNTEAFF.